This passage covers 20 T cell receptor beta chains from one sample sequenced in a study of T cell responses to AZD1222 COVID-19 vaccine. Only in-frame clones appear in the TCRdb table, and some are missing; sequencing was by immunoSEQ multiplex PCR. The sample yields fewer than 120,000 clones, over 85% seen once. The specimen was peripheral blood, collected 28 days after the second AZD1222 dose. The source of these receptors is an adult who received the AZD1222 COVID-19 vaccine.

In this sample, this clone turned up once. The V and J genes are TRBV29-1 and TRBJ1-5, with 7 bases matching TRBD1. Germline V gives CDR1 SQVTM, CDR2 ANQGSEA. J gave up 5 bases and V 6 bases, and 4 bases lay outside the gene matches. This CDR3 contains 12 residues. CDR3 coding DNA: TGCAGCGTGCGGGACAGCGATCAGCCCCAGCATTTT. The encoded protein is CSVRDSDQPQHF.

The chain uses TRBV10-1 and TRBJ2-3, with D unresolved. V gave up 6 bases and J gave up 7 bases, with 11 bases separating them. Germline CDR1 reads WNHNN; CDR2 reads SYGVQD (reference sequence). This CDR3 region has 12 residues. CDR3 loop: CASSGSSNTQYF. CDR3 sequence (DNA): TGCGCCAGCAGCGGTAGTAGCAATACGCAGTATTTT.

This clone was found a few times. This sequence joins TRBV3-1 (or the pseudogene TRBV3-2) and TRBJ1-2, with D uncertain. The germline CDR1 and CDR2 sequences are LGHDT and YNNKEL (reference sequence). The CDR3 covers 13 residues. Trimming removed 4 bases at V and 4 bases at J, with 10 bases between. The CDR3 nucleotides are TGTGCCAGCAGCCGAGACATGGCCTATGGCTACACCTTC. It encodes CASSRDMAYGYTF.

The rearrangement uses TRBV6-5 and TRBJ1-2, with 9 bases aligning to TRBD1. The germline CDR1 and CDR2 sequences are MNHEY and SVGAGI. J lost 6 bases, V lost 5 bases, and 10 bases had no gene match. This CDR3 region has 15 residues. The CDR3 sequence: CASSKYAGTGNGYTF. The CDR3 DNA reads TGTGCCAGCAGTAAATACGCCGGGACAGGGAATGGCTACACCTTC.

V is TRBV3-1 (or the pseudogene TRBV3-2) and J is TRBJ2-7, with a possible D match to TRBD1 (6 bases). Germline CDR1 reads LGHDT; CDR2 reads YNNKEL (reference sequence). V lost 0 bases to trimming and J lost 5 bases, with 20 bases between them. The CDR3 consists of 17 residues. CDR3 sequence: CASSQEGGRTARDEQYF. The DNA of the CDR3 is TGTGCCAGCAGCCAAGAAGGGGGACGGACAGCCAGGGACGAGCAGTACTTC.

V gene TRBV11-1 combines with J gene TRBJ1-2, with a possible D match to TRBD1 (5 bases). The CDR3 length is 12 residues. The V end was cut by 5 bases, the J end by 3 bases, with 7 bases between. The germline V gene encodes CDR1 SGHAT and CDR2 FQDESV (reference sequence). The CDR3 nucleotides read TGTGCCAGCAGCCGGGGGGACTATGGCTACACCTTC. This encodes CASSRGDYGYTF.

This chain connects TRBV29-1 to TRBJ2-4; the match to TRBD1 covers 8 bases. J lost 5 bases, V lost 2 bases, and 14 bases had no gene match. CDR1 is SQVTM and CDR2 is ANQGSEA in the germline V gene. This CDR3 comprises 17 residues. This CDR3 reads CSVEMRQGAGGQNIQYF. Here the CDR3 DNA reads TGCAGCGTTGAAATGCGCCAGGGGGCCGGCGGGCAAAACATTCAGTACTTC.

The rearrangement links TRBV28 to TRBJ1-5; 8 nucleotides align to TRBD1. V lost 8 bases, J lost 3 bases, and 12 bases stayed unmatched. Germline loops: CDR1 MDHEN, CDR2 SYDVKM. The CDR3 loop spans 16 amino acids. The CDR3 DNA sequence: TGTGCCAGCCGAGAGGGAGGACAGGGTACCAATCAGCCCCAGCATTTT. It yields the protein CASREGGQGTNQPQHF.

This clone was seen just once. V is TRBV7-9 and J is TRBJ2-5; D perhaps matches TRBD1 (6 bases). The V and J ends lost 5 bases and 5 bases respectively, with 12 bases between them. The CDR3 length is 13 residues. Germline CDR1 reads SEHNR; CDR2 reads FQNEAQ (reference sequence). CDR3 amino acids: CASSPGVGETQYF. The DNA for the CDR3 is TGTGCCAGCAGCCCAGGGGTAGGGGAGACCCAGTACTTC.

J is TRBJ2-4 and V is TRBV11-2; the match to TRBD2 covers 13 bases. The CDR3 runs 17 residues. The V gene's germline CDR1 is SGHAT and CDR2 FQNNGV. The J segment lost 0 bases and the V segment lost 5 bases, leaving 4 bases of the junction unmatched. CDR3 bases: TGTGCCAGCAGCGGACTAGCGGGGGAGTTAGCCAAAAACATTCAGTACTTC. Translated: CASSGLAGELAKNIQYF.

The gene calls are TRBV4-1 and TRBJ1-1, with a tentative D call TRBD1 (5 bases). Trimming removed 3 bases at V and 6 bases at J, with 11 bases between. The length of the CDR3 is 13 residues. Germline CDR1 and CDR2: MGHRA and YSYEKL. CDR3 DNA sequence: TGCGCCAGCAGCCAGACAGTTAACGCTGAAGCTTTCTTT. It codes for CASSQTVNAEAFF.

The V and J genes are TRBV12-3 or TRBV12-4 and TRBJ2-3, with no clear D. The CDR3 loop spans 12 amino acids. The V end was cut by 2 bases, the J end by 6 bases, with 6 bases between. The CDR3 nucleotides read TGTGCCAGCAGTTTAACCGGGGATACGCAGTATTTT. Amino acids: CASSLTGDTQYF.

This chain connects TRBV7-9 to TRBJ2-7; maybe TRBD1 (5 bases). Trimming removed 7 bases at V and 6 bases at J, with 16 bases between. Germline V CDR1 and CDR2: SEHNR, FQNEAQ (reference sequence). The CDR3 is 13 residues long. DNA for the CDR3: TGTGCCAGCACAGTCAGGCAGGGCGGCGAGCAGTACTTC. Its protein is CASTVRQGGEQYF.

In nucleotides, the CDR3 is TGCGCCAGCAGCCCCGACATGGAAGCAGCTGAAGCTTTCTTT. Its translation: CASSPDMEAAEAFF. The rearrangement joins TRBV4-1 to TRBJ1-1; the D is unclear. Germline CDR1 is MGHRA and CDR2 is YSYEKL. V lost 4 bases, J lost 6 bases, and 15 bases lay in between. This CDR3 spans 14 amino acids.

Here the CDR3 DNA reads TGTGCCAGCTCCGGGGGAAATAATGAAAAACTGTTTTTT. Its protein product is CASSGGNNEKLFF. V is TRBV18 and J is TRBJ1-4; a weak D match, TRBD1 (5 bases). V lost 6 bases and J lost 4, with 9 bases in between. Germline V gives CDR1 KGHSH, CDR2 LQKENI. This CDR3 comprises 13 residues.

V gene TRBV15 combines with J gene TRBJ1-1; TRBD1 is a possible D gene (6 bases). CDR1 is LNHNV, CDR2 YYDKDF, per germline (reference sequence). CDR3 size: 13 residues. The V end was cut by 5 bases, the J end by 3 bases, with 10 bases between. The DNA for the CDR3 is TGTGCCACCAGCGGACAGATAGACACTGAAGCTTTCTTT. It codes for CATSGQIDTEAFF.

The chain carries TRBV2 and TRBJ1-1, with 7 positions matching TRBD1. After removal of 7 bases from V and 8 bases from J, the junction contained 13 bases not matched to a gene. The CDR3 length is 14 residues. Germline CDR1 and CDR2: SNHLY and FYNNEI. This CDR3 reads CASIGQAPGGEAFF. The CDR3 coding sequence is TGTGCCAGCATCGGACAGGCGCCGGGGGGGGAAGCTTTCTTT.

The rearrangement links TRBV6-5 to TRBJ1-1; 8 positions agree with TRBD1. From germline, CDR1 is MNHEY and CDR2 SVGAGI. J was trimmed by 4 bases and V by 6 bases; bases with no gene match: 10. The CDR3 totals 15 residues. CDR3 protein: CASRPSSGQATEAFF. As DNA, the CDR3 is TGTGCCAGCAGACCATCATCGGGACAGGCCACTGAAGCTTTCTTT.

The genes are TRBV5-1 and TRBJ2-2; D remains ambiguous. CDR1 and CDR2 (germline): SGHRS, YFSETQ. This CDR3 contains 15 residues. Trimming removed 0 bases at V and 3 bases at J, with 9 bases between. CDR3 protein: CASSLGVADTGELFF. The DNA of the CDR3 is TGCGCCAGCAGCTTGGGTGTGGCGGACACCGGGGAGCTGTTTTTT.

This clone was seen only once. The chain recombines TRBV5-5 with TRBJ1-1, with 11 bases lining up with TRBD1. The V and J ends lost 4 bases and 3 bases, in that order; junction bases with no gene match: 5. The germline V gene has CDR1 SGHKS and CDR2 YYEKEE (reference sequence). This CDR3 has 15 residues. The CDR3 coding sequence is TGTGCCAGCAGCACTGGACAGGGGGCGGACACTGAAGCTTTCTTT. Residues: CASSTGQGADTEAFF.